The next 16 T cell receptor beta chains were all read from a single sample in a study of blood T cell repertoires in COVID-19. Using immunoSEQ multiplex PCR, the repertoire was profiled, and TCRdb retains in-frame clones only, with some absent. The sample has approximately 98,000 clones; over 70% are singletons. Sequenced sample: peripheral blood. The receptor set was obtained from a man aged 60-69 years with acute or convalescent COVID-19.

The V gene is TRBV14, the J gene TRBJ1-1; perhaps TRBD1 as D (6 bases). Germline V gene sequence: CDR1 SGHDN, CDR2 FVKESK. This CDR3 spans 13 amino acids. Between the trimmed V and J ends, which lost 0 bases and 11 bases, there was a span of 13 bases. The CDR3 protein is CASSQDQNRAAFF. CDR3 sequence (DNA): TGTGCCAGCAGCCAAGATCAAAACAGGGCGGCTTTCTTT.

The chain is built from TRBV27 and TRBJ1-5; 9 positions agree with TRBD1. The CDR3 runs 17 residues. V shed 5 bases and J 2 bases; nucleotides not matched to a gene: 10. CDR1 is MNHEY, CDR2 SMNVEV, per germline (reference sequence). Written as DNA, the CDR3 is TGTGCCAGCAGTCCCCGGACAGGGGTCGGGGGCAATCAGCCCCAGCATTTT. Translation gives CASSPRTGVGGNQPQHF.

This sequence joins TRBV7-9 and TRBJ1-2, with D hard to call. The CDR3 has 14 residues. Germline V gene lookup returns CDR1 SEHNR and CDR2 FQNEAQ (reference sequence). With 4 bases removed from V and 0 bases from J, the gap between germline ends came to 9 bases. CDR3: CASSSSSANYGYTF. The CDR3, as DNA: TGTGCCAGCAGCTCATCCAGCGCTAACTATGGCTACACCTTC.

This chain joins TRBV30 and TRBJ1-5, with D perhaps TRBD1 (6 bases). In germline, CDR1 is GTSNPN, CDR2 SVGIG (reference sequence). There are 15 residues in the CDR3. Deletions cut 2 bases from V and 4 bases from J, with 15 bases between. The CDR3 DNA is TGTGCCTGGAGTCCATTCGGGACACTTAATCAGCCCCAGCATTTT. Translation: CAWSPFGTLNQPQHF.

The chain is built from TRBV6-1 and TRBJ1-2; D perhaps matches TRBD1 (6 bases). CDR1 MNHNS and CDR2 SASEGT come from the germline V gene. The V end lost 0 bases, the J end lost 8 bases, and 16 bases lay between the germline ends. The CDR3 extends over 15 amino acids. The CDR3 region is CASSEAGRGMLGYTF. In DNA form, the CDR3 reads TGTGCCAGCAGTGAAGCGGGCAGGGGAATGTTAGGCTACACCTTC.

This clone appeared a few times. This chain links TRBV10-2 with TRBJ1-4; D may be TRBD1 (5 bases). This CDR3 is 13 amino acids long. The V end lost 2 bases, the J end lost 6 bases, and 7 bases lay between the germline ends. Germline CDR1 WSHSY, CDR2 SAAADI. The chain's CDR3 is CASSEGAYEKLFF. The CDR3 region has the DNA TGCGCCAGCAGTGAGGGGGCTTATGAAAAACTGTTTTTT.

On this clone itself: Other DNA sequences within the sample encode an identical CDR3. This chain connects TRBV5-4 to TRBJ1-6, with D possibly TRBD1 on 5 matching bases. The germline V and J ends were trimmed by 0 bases and 6 bases, with 7 bases remaining between them. Germline loops: CDR1 SGHNT, CDR2 YYREEE (reference sequence). The CDR3 has 14 residues. CDR3 residues: CASSLGQRNSPLHF. The CDR3 DNA is TGTGCCAGCAGCTTGGGACAGCGTAATTCACCCCTCCACTTT.

The rearrangement joins TRBV28 to TRBJ1-3, with D unresolved. The length of the CDR3 is 16 residues. Trimming removed 4 bases at V and 0 bases at J, with 13 bases between. Germline CDR1 MDHEN, CDR2 SYDVKM. CDR3 nucleotide sequence: TGTGCCAGCAGTTCCCCAGGCAGCAGCTCTGGAAACACCATATATTTT. This gives the protein CASSSPGSSSGNTIYF.

J is TRBJ1-1 and V is TRBV20-1; no reliable D call. Germline values: CDR1 DFQATT, CDR2 SNEGSKA (reference sequence). This CDR3 has 11 residues. Trimming left V 6 bases short and J 6 bases short, with 11 bases between. CDR3 DNA: TGCAGTGCGGAGAGGCGAGCTGAAGCTTTCTTT. This codes for CSAERRAEAFF.

This rearrangement joins TRBV4-3 to TRBJ1-1, with TRBD1 matching over 8 bases. V gave up 4 bases and J gave up 1 base; unmatched junction bases: 5. There are 15 residues in the CDR3. Per germline, CDR1 LGHNA and CDR2 YSLEER. CDR3 amino acids: CASSLNGQGNTEAFF. For the CDR3, the DNA is TGCGCCAGCAGCCTCAACGGACAGGGGAACACTGAAGCTTTCTTT.

The chain recombines TRBV5-6 with TRBJ1-1; no firm D call. The length of the CDR3 is 12 residues. Germline V gene data show CDR1 as SGHDT and CDR2 as YYEEEE. Trimming stripped 1 base from V and 3 bases from J, with 4 bases between. The CDR3 DNA follows: TGTGCCAGCAGCTTGACTGACACTGAAGCTTTCTTT. Amino acids: CASSLTDTEAFF. The variable domain in full, completed from reference TRBV5-6 and TRBJ1-1, reads DAGVTQSPTHLIKTRGQQVTLRCSPKSGHDTVSWYQQALGQGPQFIFQYYEEEERQRGNFPDRFSGHQFPNYSSELNVNALLLGDSALYLCASSLTDTEAFFGQGTRLTVV.

V is TRBV7-2 and J is TRBJ1-2, with 10 bases matching TRBD1. This CDR3 has 13 residues. Per the germline V gene, CDR1 is SGHTA and CDR2 is FQGNSA. The junction had 7 bases not matched to a gene; V was cut back by 5 bases and J by 10 bases. This CDR3 is CASSQGQGDDYTF. The DNA of the CDR3 is TGTGCCAGCAGCCAAGGACAGGGGGATGACTACACCTTC.

The chain recombines TRBV18 with TRBJ1-5, with D possibly TRBD1 on 6 matching bases. The CDR3 spans 14 residues. CDR1 KGHSH and CDR2 LQKENI come from the germline V gene. V was clipped by 3 bases and J by 5 bases, with 11 bases between them. CDR3 amino acids: CASSPGRGYQPQHF. The CDR3 DNA reads TGTGCCAGCTCACCGGGCAGGGGTTATCAGCCCCAGCATTTT.

The chain combines TRBV3-1 (or the pseudogene TRBV3-2) with TRBJ1-1; TRBD1 agrees at 8 bases. J gave up 6 bases and V 3 bases, and 6 bases lay outside the gene matches. The CDR3 has 14 residues. Germline-derived CDR1 and CDR2 are LGHDT and YNNKEL (reference sequence). CDR3 coding DNA: TGTGCCAGCAGCCAGGGACAGGTAAACGCTGAAGCTTTCTTT. Translating gives CASSQGQVNAEAFF.

The J gene is TRBJ2-1, the V gene TRBV4-3, with TRBD2 identical over 13 bases. The trim removed 0 bases at V and 8 bases at J, leaving 7 bases unmatched. Germline CDR1 reads LGHNA; CDR2 reads YSLEER. The CDR3 contains 17 residues. This CDR3 reads CASSQDPRTSGSDEQFF. The CDR3 bases are TGCGCCAGCAGCCAAGACCCCCGGACTAGCGGGAGTGATGAGCAGTTCTTC.

The genes are TRBV7-6 and TRBJ2-5; maybe TRBD2 (6 bases). The CDR3 loop spans 15 amino acids. The V end lost 4 bases, the J end lost 4 bases, and 16 bases lay between the germline ends. Germline V gene data show CDR1 as SGHVS and CDR2 as FNYEAQ. CDR3 protein: CASSWTERAGETQYF. As DNA, the CDR3 is TGTGCCAGCAGCTGGACGGAGCGGGCGGGAGAGACCCAGTACTTC. The full variable domain, its missing parts supplied by reference TRBV7-6 and TRBJ2-5, is GAGVSQSPRYKVTKRGQDVALRCDPISGHVSLYWYRQALGQGPEFLTYFNYEAQQDKSGLPNDRFSAERPEGSISTLTIQRTEQRDSAMYRCASSWTERAGETQYFGPGTRLLVL.